A single sample is the source of the 20 T cell receptor beta chains below, sequenced in a study of regulatory T cells in long-lasting Graves disease. CDR3 regions were amplified by Arm-PCR using iRepertoire HTBI primers to build TCR beta libraries. TCRdb called the multiplex PCR reads again in MiXCR, with one record for every CDR3 protein. The sample has about 460,000 distinct CDR3 sequences, 14% seen once. Time point here: newly diagnosed GD, antithyroid drugs for less than 3 months. Scientists built the TCR library using RNA that was extracted from PBMCs. The data were also submitted as part of a second study, on T cells in Graves' hyperthyroidism and ophthalmopathy.

The sequencing used peripheral blood mononuclear cells (PBMCs), collected at new diagnosis, from a patient treated with antithyroid drugs. Source of these receptors: a woman in her 50s with Graves disease.

This clonotype was picked up a small number of times. V gene TRBV3-1 combines with J gene TRBJ2-5, with 8 bases matching TRBD1. The ends lost 10 bases at V and 4 bases at J; junction bases unmatched: 2. Germline V lookup: CDR1 LGHDT, CDR2 YNNKEL (reference sequence). The CDR3 loop spans 11 amino acids. The CDR3, as DNA: TGTGCCACCGACAGGGGAGAGACCCAGTACTTC. Its translation is CATDRGETQYF.

In its sample, this clonotype was seen many times. The J gene is TRBJ1-6, the V gene TRBV19, with D unclear. The V end lost 6 bases, the J end lost 8 bases, and 14 bases lay between the germline ends. The germline gives CDR1 LNHDA, CDR2 SQIVND (reference sequence). The CDR3 covers 14 residues. In nucleotides, the CDR3 is TGTGCCAGTAGACGATGGTCCTCGGATTCACCCCTCCACTTT. Protein sequence: CASRRWSSDSPLHF.

This clonotype was found many times. V usage is TRBV7-9 and J usage is TRBJ1-4, with D possibly matching TRBD1 (5 bases). The CDR3 consists of 14 residues. In germline, CDR1 is SEHNR, CDR2 FQNEAQ (reference sequence). Trimming shortened V by 7 bases and J by 6 bases, and 15 bases separated the two germline ends. Here the CDR3 reads CASTRDSFHEKLFF. CDR3 sequence (DNA): TGTGCCAGCACGCGAGACAGTTTCCATGAAAAACTGTTTTTT.

The chain has TRBV5-1 and TRBJ2-1, with TRBD1 matching 11 bases. V shed 4 bases and J 5 bases; nucleotides not matched to a gene: 5. The germline CDR1 and CDR2 sequences are SGHRS and YFSETQ. The CDR3 sequence is 15 residues long. CDR3 protein: CASSTGTGGNNEQFF. CDR3 nucleotide sequence: TGCGCCAGCAGCACCGGGACAGGGGGAAACAATGAGCAGTTCTTC. The full variable domain, with the rest looked up from reference TRBV5-1 and TRBJ2-1, is KAGVTQTPRYLIKTRGQQVTLSCSPISGHRSVSWYQQTPGQGLQFLFEYFSETQRNKGNFPGRFSGRQFSNSRSEMNVSTLELGDSALYLCASSTGTGGNNEQFFGPGTRLTVL.

This clonotype was counted only a few times. This sequence joins TRBV18 and TRBJ2-1; 8 positions match TRBD1. The J call is in doubt because the DNA end fits TRBJ2-5 better. Per the germline V gene, CDR1 is KGHSH and CDR2 is LQKENI. The CDR3 covers 13 residues. The CDR3 reads CASCGTGQETQYF. Here the CDR3 DNA reads TGTGCCAGCTGCGGGACAGGACAAGAGACCCAGTACTTC.

This clonotype was seen many times. This chain links TRBV28 with TRBJ2-7, with D perhaps matching TRBD1 (6 bases). The CDR3 length is 12 residues. Germline V gene lookup returns CDR1 MDHEN and CDR2 SYDVKM. Trimming left V 10 bases short and J 5 bases short, with 15 bases between. CDR3 region: CATTGLVNEQYF. DNA of the CDR3: TGTGCCACCACAGGGTTGGTAAACGAGCAGTACTTC.

The rearrangement uses TRBV4-1 and TRBJ2-7; D is perhaps TRBD1 (6 bases). Per the germline V gene, CDR1 is MGHRA and CDR2 is YSYEKL. Trimming shortened V by 0 bases and J by 3 bases, and 15 bases separated the two germline ends. This CDR3 spans 16 amino acids. In DNA form, the CDR3 reads TGCGCCAGCAGCCAAGATATCCCAGGGGTAGTCTACGAGCAGTACTTC. Translating it yields CASSQDIPGVVYEQYF.

In this sample, this clonotype turned up a few times. The V gene is TRBV3-1, the J gene TRBJ1-1; D is possibly TRBD1 (5 bases). Trimming removed 1 base at V and 4 bases at J, with 10 bases between. The germline V gene has CDR1 LGHDT and CDR2 YNNKEL (reference sequence). This CDR3 is built from 14 residues. In DNA, the CDR3 is TGTGCCAGCAGCCAAGTAGGGGTTTCCACTGAAGCTTTCTTT. Protein: CASSQVGVSTEAFF.

The V and J genes are TRBV5-5 and TRBJ1-2, with D possibly TRBD1 on 5 matching bases. Germline V CDR1 and CDR2: SGHKS, YYEKEE (reference sequence). Trimming stripped 0 bases from V and 3 bases from J, with 18 bases between. CDR3 length: 17 residues. The CDR3 spells CASSLAVGAGLDYGYTF. CDR3 DNA: TGTGCCAGCAGCTTGGCGGTAGGGGCGGGTCTGGACTATGGCTACACCTTC.

With regard to this clonotype: This could be a read error, since a much larger clone is one nucleotide away. This chain joins TRBV5-1 and TRBJ2-3; D uncertain. The CDR3 runs to 17 residues. The ends were cut back, 0 bases at V and 7 bases at J, with 21 bases in the middle. Germline values: CDR1 SGHRS, CDR2 YFSETQ. Written as DNA, the CDR3 is TGCGCCAGCAGCTTGGCCGGATCGACACGGTTCAGGAATACGCAGTATTTT. It specifies CASSLAGSTRFRNTQYF. The full variable domain, completed using reference TRBV5-1 and TRBJ2-3, is KAGVTQTPRYLIKTRGQQVTLSCSPISGHRSVSWYQQTPGQGLQFLFEYFSETQRNKGNFPGRFSGRQFSNSRSEMNVSTLELGDSALYLCASSLAGSTRFRNTQYFGPGTRLTVL.

This chain connects TRBV7-9 to TRBJ2-7, with D maybe TRBD2 (7 bases). Germline-derived CDR1 and CDR2 are SEHNR and FQNEAQ (reference sequence). CDR3 size: 12 residues. Trimming removed 0 bases from V and 10 bases from J, with 10 bases in between. In DNA, the CDR3 is TGTGCCAGCAGCTTAGCGGGGGGGCCACAGTACTTC. Amino acid sequence: CASSLAGGPQYF. The complete variable domain, with remaining parts taken from reference TRBV7-9 and TRBJ2-7, reads DTGVSQNPRHKITKRGQNVTFRCDPISEHNRLYWYRQTLGQGPEFLTYFQNEAQLEKSRLLSDRFSAERPKGSFSTLEIQRTEQGDSAMYLCASSLAGGPQYFGPGTRLTVT.

This clonotype was seen a handful of times. The gene calls are TRBV6-5 and TRBJ2-1; 7 bases map to TRBD1. Trimming at V came to 2 bases and at J to 9 bases, leaving 1 base not matched to a gene. The CDR3 covers 12 residues. Germline V gene data show CDR1 as MNHEY and CDR2 as SVGAGI. CDR3 in DNA: TGTGCCAGCAGTTACCGACAGGGTGAGCAGTTCTTC. As protein: CASSYRQGEQFF.

This clonotype was found many times. V and J are TRBV11-2 and TRBJ1-6; D ambiguous. The CDR3 runs to 11 residues. From germline, CDR1 is SGHAT and CDR2 FQNNGV. The V end lost 6 bases, the J end lost 12 bases, and 9 bases lay between the germline ends. The CDR3 nucleotides read TGTGCCAGCAGTTCTAGCGGACCCCTCCACTTT. It translates to CASSSSGPLHF. Filled out from reference TRBV11-2 and TRBJ1-6, the complete variable domain reads EAGVAQSPRYKIIEKRQSVAFWCNPISGHATLYWYQQILGQGPKLLIQFQNNGVVDDSQLPKDRFSAERLKGVDSTLKIQPAKLEDSAVYLCASSSSGPLHFGNGTRLTVT.

This clonotype was seen repeatedly, ten times or more. The gene calls are TRBV3-1 and TRBJ1-6, with 10 nucleotides matching TRBD1. This CDR3 contains 16 residues. Germline V gene data show CDR1 as LGHDT and CDR2 as YNNKEL (reference sequence). V was clipped by 4 bases and J by 8 bases; unmatched bases: 8. CDR3 region: CASSLIGQGEDSPLHF. CDR3 coding DNA: TGTGCCAGCAGCCTGATCGGACAGGGGGAGGATTCACCCCTCCACTTT.

This clonotype showed up just a few times. The chain carries TRBV7-3 and TRBJ1-5; TRBD1 matches 8 bases. V lost 1 base to trimming and J lost 5 bases; unmatched junction nucleotides: 7. CDR1 and CDR2 from the germline V gene are SGHTA and FQGTGA. This CDR3 is built from 16 residues. The chain's CDR3 is CASSLKEGTGDQPQHF. For the CDR3, the DNA is TGTGCCAGCAGCTTAAAGGAGGGGACAGGAGATCAGCCCCAGCATTTT.

This clonotype was recorded at least ten times. This chain connects TRBV6-1 to TRBJ2-1; TRBD2 matches 9 bases. The CDR3 extends over 10 amino acids. Per germline, CDR1 MNHNS and CDR2 SASEGT. Trimming at V came to 6 bases and at J to 14 bases, leaving 2 bases not matched to a gene. This CDR3 reads CASRGLAEFF. Here the CDR3 DNA reads TGTGCCAGCAGGGGACTAGCAGAGTTCTTC.

This clonotype has only a few counts. V and J are TRBV18 and TRBJ2-1; D is perhaps TRBD1 (5 bases). There are 17 residues in the CDR3. The V and J ends lost 1 base and 1 base respectively, with 14 bases between them. Per the germline V gene, CDR1 is KGHSH and CDR2 is LQKENI. CDR3 in amino acids: CASSPLQDPRSYNEQFF. As DNA, the CDR3 is TGTGCCAGCTCACCACTACAGGACCCTAGATCCTACAATGAGCAGTTCTTC.

This clonotype turned up a few times. The CDR3 spells CSADPGLAGVFEQFF. CDR3 sequence (DNA): TGCAGTGCTGACCCGGGACTAGCGGGAGTTTTTGAGCAGTTCTTC. The chain is built from TRBV20-1 and TRBJ2-1; TRBD2 matches at 14 bases. Unmatched junction bases numbered 9, after V lost 5 bases and J lost 9 bases. The germline CDR1 and CDR2 sequences are DFQATT and SNEGSKA (reference sequence). The CDR3 contains 15 residues.

This clonotype was counted a single time. The chain employs TRBV2 and TRBJ2-1; 14 bases fit TRBD2. The CDR3 is 16 amino acids. V was clipped by 0 bases and J by 8 bases; unmatched bases: 3. CDR1 and CDR2 from the germline V gene are SNHLY and FYNNEI. CDR3 bases: TGTGCCAGCAGTGAAGCGGGGACTAGCGGGAGCGATGAGCAGTTCTTC. Protein: CASSEAGTSGSDEQFF.

This clonotype has a count of ten or more. V usage is TRBV18 and J usage is TRBJ2-1; D unresolved. The length of the CDR3 is 13 residues. Between the trimmed V and J ends, which lost 5 bases and 5 bases, there was a span of 10 bases. Germline V gives CDR1 KGHSH, CDR2 LQKENI. CDR3 sequence: CASSSRSNNEQFF. CDR3 in DNA: TGTGCCAGCTCATCGAGGAGCAACAATGAGCAGTTCTTC.